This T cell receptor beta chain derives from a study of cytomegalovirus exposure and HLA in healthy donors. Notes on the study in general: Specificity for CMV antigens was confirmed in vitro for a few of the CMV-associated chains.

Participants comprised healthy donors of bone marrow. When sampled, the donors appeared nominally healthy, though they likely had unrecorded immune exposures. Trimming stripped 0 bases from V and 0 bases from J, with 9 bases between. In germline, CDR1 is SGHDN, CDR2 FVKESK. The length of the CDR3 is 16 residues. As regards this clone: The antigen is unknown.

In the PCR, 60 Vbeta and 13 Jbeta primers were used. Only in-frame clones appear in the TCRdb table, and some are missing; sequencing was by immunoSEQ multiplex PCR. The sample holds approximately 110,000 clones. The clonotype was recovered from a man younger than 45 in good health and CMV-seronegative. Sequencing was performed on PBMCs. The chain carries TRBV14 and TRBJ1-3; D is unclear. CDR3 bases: TGTGCCAGCAGCCAAGACCAGGTGGGCTCTGGAAACACCATATATTTT. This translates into CASSQDQVGSGNTIYF.